One and the same sample provided the 14 T cell receptor beta chains below, sequenced in a study of T-cell memory formation after mild COVID-19. One entry per CDR3 protein, called by TCRdb with MiXCR from the 5' RACE reads. The table records some 150,000 distinct CDR3 sequences, around 15% of them present only once. Input material: PBMCs or a T cell subset sorted from them (not recorded which). All receptors derive from an adult woman who had mild COVID-19 (a few samples of this study predate the infection). Cell type and time point are not known.

This chain uses TRBV15 with TRBJ2-3; TRBD2 matches at 15 bases. Germline trimming cut 0 bases from V and 4 bases from J; bases unmatched to any gene: 5. The germline CDR1 and CDR2 sequences are LNHNV and YYDKDF (reference sequence). CDR3 length: 18 residues. The CDR3 region has the DNA TGTGCCACCAGCAGAGACCGGGGACTAGCGGGAGGCTCAGATACGCAGTATTTT. Translation: CATSRDRGLAGGSDTQYF. Full variable domain (rest looked up from reference TRBV15 and TRBJ2-3): DAMVIQNPRYQVTQFGKPVTLSCSQTLNHNVMYWYQQKSSQAPKLLFHYYDKDFNNEADTPDNFQSRRPNTSFCFLDIRSPGLGDTAMYLCATSRDRGLAGGSDTQYFGPGTRLTVL.

The V and J genes are TRBV5-1 and TRBJ1-1; TRBD1 might be the D (6 bases). The CDR3 sequence is 14 residues long. The germline V gene encodes CDR1 SGHRS and CDR2 YFSETQ. V was cut by 4 bases and J by 0 bases, with 10 bases left in between. The CDR3 region is CASSLRTVNTEAFF. For the CDR3, the DNA is TGCGCCAGCAGCCTGCGGACAGTGAACACTGAAGCTTTCTTT. The full variable domain, its missing parts supplied by reference TRBV5-1 and TRBJ1-1, is KAGVTQTPRYLIKTRGQQVTLSCSPISGHRSVSWYQQTPGQGLQFLFEYFSETQRNKGNFPGRFSGRQFSNSRSEMNVSTLELGDSALYLCASSLRTVNTEAFFGQGTRLTVV.

This clonotype was seen many times. V is TRBV7-2 and J is TRBJ1-2; the D is unclear. The CDR3 contains 12 residues. The germline V gene encodes CDR1 SGHTA and CDR2 FQGNSA. V lost 10 bases and J lost 0, with 9 bases in between. This CDR3 is CATQGTNYGYTF. CDR3 sequence (DNA): TGTGCCACCCAAGGGACTAACTATGGCTACACCTTC.

There are many counts of this clonotype. V and J are TRBV29-1 and TRBJ2-3; 9 nucleotides agree with TRBD2. The V gene's germline CDR1 is SQVTM and CDR2 ANQGSEA. Losses at the gene ends were 5 bases for V and 6 bases for J; bases not matched to a gene: 9. This CDR3 contains 14 residues. CDR3 bases: TGCAGCGTTAAGGCTAGCGGGATCGGGGATACGCAGTATTTT. Translation gives CSVKASGIGDTQYF.

V and J are TRBV4-1 and TRBJ2-1; no definite D call. The CDR3 loop spans 13 amino acids. V shed 2 bases and J shed 7 bases, with 9 bases lying between them. Germline-derived CDR1 and CDR2 are MGHRA and YSYEKL. CDR3 region: CASSQRDPNEQFF. The CDR3 DNA follows: TGCGCCAGCAGCCAACGAGACCCGAATGAGCAGTTCTTC.

This clonotype has at least ten counts. This rearrangement joins TRBV5-1 to TRBJ2-1, with TRBD2 matching over 12 bases. Germline CDR1 is SGHRS and CDR2 is YFSETQ. V trimming: 1 base; J trimming: 0 bases; junction bases outside the gene matches: 5. The CDR3 length is 18 residues. CDR3: CASSLPTSGSLSYNEQFF. In DNA, the CDR3 is TGCGCCAGCAGCTTGCCGACTAGCGGGAGTCTCTCCTACAATGAGCAGTTCTTC.

This clonotype showed up just a few times. The chain joins TRBV30 to TRBJ2-7; D tentatively fits TRBD1 or TRBD2 (5 bases each). The CDR3 runs to 14 residues. V lost 4 bases, J lost 3 bases, and 16 bases lay in between. Germline lookup yields CDR1 GTSNPN and CDR2 SVGIG (reference sequence). The CDR3 DNA is TGTGCCTGGAATCCCGGGACGGGGATCTACGAGCAGTACTTC. It yields the protein CAWNPGTGIYEQYF.

The sample holds many counts of this clonotype. The gene calls are TRBV9 and TRBJ2-7; 8 bases line up with TRBD2. This CDR3 is 14 amino acids long. The ends lost 0 bases at V and 11 bases at J; junction bases unmatched: 10. CDR1 is SGDLS and CDR2 is YYNGEE in the germline V gene. The CDR3 coding sequence is TGTGCCAGCAGCGTAGCGGGAGATTCGGGAGGGAAGTACTTC. It codes for CASSVAGDSGGKYF.

The genes are TRBV7-9 and TRBJ2-5; D remains unclear. The length of the CDR3 is 14 residues. The germline CDR1 and CDR2 sequences are SEHNR and FQNEAQ (reference sequence). Trimming removed 5 bases at V and 0 bases at J, with 10 bases between. CDR3 protein: CASSPQTNQETQYF. CDR3 sequence (DNA): TGTGCCAGCAGCCCTCAGACCAACCAAGAGACCCAGTACTTC.

This clonotype occurred a few times. The chain couples TRBV29-1 to TRBJ1-1; D not certain. V was shortened by 0 bases and J by 3 bases, with 14 bases between the two germline ends. Germline V gives CDR1 SQVTM, CDR2 ANQGSEA. The CDR3 has 15 amino acids. The CDR3 nucleotides read TGCAGCGTTGAAGATTGGGGAGAGAGTGACACTGAAGCTTTCTTT. Translated, it gives CSVEDWGESDTEAFF. The full variable domain, with the rest looked up from reference TRBV29-1 and TRBJ1-1, is SAVISQKPSRDICQRGTSLTIQCQVDSQVTMMFWYRQQPGQSLTLIATANQGSEATYESGFVIDKFPISRPNLTFSTLTVSNMSPEDSSIYLCSVEDWGESDTEAFFGQGTRLTVV.

Only a few counts were recorded for this clonotype. CDR3 DNA: TGCAGTGCTAGAGATCGGGGGACAGAGCTTATAGAGGGCAATCAGCCCCAGCATTTT. It specifies CSARDRGTELIEGNQPQHF. The chain combines TRBV20-1 with TRBJ1-5, with TRBD1 matching over 7 bases. The CDR3 is 19 residues long. Germline V gives CDR1 DFQATT, CDR2 SNEGSKA (reference sequence). The junction had 16 bases not matched to a gene; V was cut back by 0 bases and J by 2 bases.

This chain links TRBV6-5 with TRBJ2-1; 8 bases match TRBD2. The CDR3 length is 13 residues. V shed 8 bases and J 6 bases; nucleotides not matched to a gene: 6. The V gene's germline CDR1 is MNHEY and CDR2 SVGAGI. Written as DNA, the CDR3 is TGTGCCAGCCGGGCGGGAGGAGGCAATGAGCAGTTCTTC. It codes for CASRAGGGNEQFF.

This clonotype was recorded a few times. The chain combines TRBV20-1 with TRBJ2-7; TRBD2 is a possible D gene (5 bases). The CDR3 consists of 13 residues. Trimming pared 5 bases from V and 3 bases from J, leaving 14 bases between. Per the germline V gene, CDR1 is DFQATT and CDR2 is SNEGSKA (reference sequence). CDR3 loop: CSAPGRSVYEQYF. The CDR3, as DNA: TGCAGTGCTCCGGGCCGTAGCGTCTACGAGCAGTACTTC.

The chain links TRBV10-3 to TRBJ2-7; a possible D gene is TRBD1 (6 bases). Germline CDR1 reads ENHRY; CDR2 reads SYGVKD. The V end lost 3 bases, the J end lost 6 bases, and 18 bases lay between the germline ends. The CDR3 has 15 amino acids. CDR3 nucleotides: TGTGCCATCAGTGACCAGCAGGGGCCAACCCGCGAGCAGTACTTC. Amino acid sequence: CAISDQQGPTREQYF.